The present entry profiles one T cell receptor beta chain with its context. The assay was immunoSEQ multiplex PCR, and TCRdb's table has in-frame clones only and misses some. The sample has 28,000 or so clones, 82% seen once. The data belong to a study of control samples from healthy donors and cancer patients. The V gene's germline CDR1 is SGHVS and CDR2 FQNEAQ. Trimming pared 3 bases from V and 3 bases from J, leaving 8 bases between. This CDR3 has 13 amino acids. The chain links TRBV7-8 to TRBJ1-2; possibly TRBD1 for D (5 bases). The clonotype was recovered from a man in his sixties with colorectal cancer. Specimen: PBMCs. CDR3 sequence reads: CASSLGGDYGYTF. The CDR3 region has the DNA TGTGCCAGCAGCTTGGGGGGGGACTATGGCTACACCTTC. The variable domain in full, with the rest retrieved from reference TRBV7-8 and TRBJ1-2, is GAGVSQSPRYKVAKRGQDVALRCDPISGHVSLFWYQQALGQGPEFLTYFQNEAQLDKSGLPSDRFFAERPEGSVSTLKIQRTQQEDSAVYLCASSLGGDYGYTFGSGTRLTVV.